The rows below give T cell receptor beta chains drawn from one sample of a study of cytomegalovirus exposure and HLA in healthy donors. The table came from immunoSEQ multiplex PCR; TCRdb's copy has only in-frame clones and leaves some out. The top ten hold roughly 2% of the sample, which has 120,000 or so clones, about four fifths seen once. The sample taken for sequencing was PBMCs. These receptor sequences come from a man between 18 and 35 years old in good health and CMV-seronegative. The CDR3 runs from the conserved cysteine through the conserved F or W. The order of the fields is D gene, clone size, J gene, V gene, CDR3 protein, CDR3 DNA. The D gene is left open where the match is weak. Some rows mark clone size as missing; the rest say once, few, many or name a class of expanded clone.

>.|.|TRBJ2-7|TRBV18
CASSPTGYEQYF
TGTGCCAGCTCACCGACAGGCTACGAGCAGTACTTC
>.|.|TRBJ1-2|TRBV6-5
CASSYGQANYGYTF
TGTGCCAGCAGTTACGGGCAGGCAAACTATGGCTACACCTTC
>.|.|TRBJ2-3|TRBV9
CASSVASGSSTDTQYF
TGTGCCAGCAGCGTAGCTTCGGGATCCAGCACAGATACGCAGTATTTT
>TRBD2|.|TRBJ2-1|TRBV6-5
CASSYSNSGGKNEQFF
TGTGCCAGCAGTTACTCGAATAGCGGGGGGAAAAATGAGCAGTTCTTC
>.|.|TRBJ2-7|TRBV4-3
CASSQAAGAMDEQYF
TGCGCCAGCAGCCAAGCGGCAGGGGCTATGGACGAGCAGTACTTC
>.|.|TRBJ1-3|TRBV6-1
CASSRQPSSGNTIYF
TGTGCCAGCAGCAGACAGCCAAGCTCTGGAAACACCATATATTTT
>.|.|TRBJ2-2|TRBV6-5
CASSFGLDGELFF
TGTGCCAGCAGCTTCGGACTCGACGGGGAGCTGTTTTTT
>.|.|TRBJ2-7|TRBV5-4
CASSSVTGLRDEQYF
TGTGCCAGCAGCTCGGTCACGGGACTGCGGGACGAGCAGTACTTC
>.|few|TRBJ1-1|TRBV6-5
CASSLSAGVNTEAFF
TGTGCCAGCAGCCTTTCGGCAGGGGTGAACACTGAAGCTTTCTTT
>TRBD2|.|TRBJ2-5|TRBV6-1
CASNESGGRLAQYF
TGTGCCAGCAATGAAAGCGGGGGGCGGCTGGCCCAGTACTTC
>TRBD2|.|TRBJ2-2|TRBV7-8
CVSSFPGLAGPGGGELFF
TGTGTCAGCAGCTTTCCGGGACTAGCGGGACCTGGCGGCGGGGAGCTGTTTTTT
>.|.|TRBJ1-1|TRBV4-2
CASSQAIKGDTEAFF
TGTGCCAGCAGCCAAGCGATTAAGGGGGACACTGAAGCTTTCTTT
>TRBD1|.|TRBJ1-2|TRBV7-9
CASSPTGVDGYTF
TGTGCCAGCAGCCCAACAGGGGTAGATGGCTACACCTTC
>.|once|TRBJ1-3|TRBV7-8
CASSLAMQGFSGNTIYF
TGTGCCAGCAGCTTAGCGATGCAGGGGTTCTCTGGAAACACCATATATTTT
>.|few|TRBJ1-2|TRBV6-5
CASTDSSYGYTF
TGTGCCAGCACTGACAGTAGCTATGGCTACACCTTC
>TRBD1|.|TRBJ1-1|TRBV6-6
CASSYRTGYMNTEAFF
TGTGCCAGCAGTTATAGGACAGGGTACATGAACACTGAAGCTTTCTTT
>.|.|TRBJ1-1|TRBV19
CASSIVRGGPEAFF
TGTGCCAGTAGTATAGTGAGGGGAGGCCCTGAAGCTTTCTTT
>.|few|TRBJ1-1|TRBV16
CASSQSGLSNTEAFF
TGTGCCAGCAGCCAATCCGGGTTATCGAACACTGAAGCTTTCTTT
>.|few|TRBJ2-2|TRBV7-9
CASSAPRDSSHGELFF
TGTGCCAGCAGCGCACCCCGGGACTCCTCTCACGGGGAGCTGTTTTTT
>TRBD1|.|TRBJ2-7|TRBV6-1
CASRRVGQGNYEQYF
TGTGCCAGCAGGAGGGTGGGACAGGGGAACTACGAGCAGTACTTC
>.|once|TRBJ2-2|TRBV9
CASSVGGWNTGELFF
TGTGCCAGCAGCGTCGGGGGTTGGAACACCGGGGAGCTGTTTTTT
>TRBD1|.|TRBJ2-5|TRBV25-1
CASSGGQSQETQYF
TGTGCCAGCAGTGGGGGACAGAGCCAAGAGACCCAGTACTTC
>TRBD1|once|TRBJ1-1|TRBV4-2
CASNRMGQGINTEAFF
TGTGCCAGCAACCGGATGGGACAGGGCATTAACACTGAAGCTTTCTTT
>.|.|TRBJ2-3|TRBV10-1
CASSESPGGNTQYF
TGCGCCAGCAGTGAATCTCCTGGTGGCAATACGCAGTATTTT
>TRBD1|.|TRBJ2-1|TRBV9
CASSVTGVPSYNEQFF
TGTGCCAGCAGCGTCACAGGGGTACCTTCCTACAATGAGCAGTTCTTC
>TRBD1|once|TRBJ1-5|TRBV5-5
CASSLGTGASNQPQHF
TGTGCCAGCAGCCTTGGGACAGGTGCGAGCAATCAGCCCCAGCATTTT
>TRBD1|.|TRBJ1-4|TRBV25-1
CASSRQGATNEKLFF
TGTGCCAGCAGTCGGCAGGGGGCAACTAATGAAAAACTGTTTTTT
>.|.|TRBJ1-3|TRBV14
CASSQGFWGAGNTMYF
.
>TRBD2|.|TRBJ2-1|TRBV7-3
CASSSLAGGQSSYNEQFF
TGTGCCAGCAGCTCCCTAGCGGGGGGCCAAAGCTCCTACAATGAGCAGTTCTTC
>TRBD1|.|TRBJ1-2|TRBV15
CAASLDRGLGYTF
TGTGCCGCGTCGCTTGACAGGGGGCTTGGCTACACCTTC
>.|once|TRBJ2-1|TRBV27
CASTVWGPTYNEQFF
TGTGCCAGCACCGTTTGGGGCCCAACATACAATGAGCAGTTCTTC
>.|.|TRBJ1-1|TRBV6-5
CASSYEHGGRTEAFF
TGTGCCAGCAGTTACGAACACGGGGGGAGGACTGAAGCTTTCTTT
>TRBD1|.|TRBJ2-5|TRBV10-2
CASTRTGRETQYF
TGCGCCAGCACCAGGACAGGGAGAGAGACCCAGTACTTC
>TRBD1|.|TRBJ2-1|TRBV7-9
CSSSQRQGPYNEQFF
TGTTCCAGCAGCCAGCGACAGGGTCCTTACAATGAGCAGTTCTTC
>TRBD2|few|TRBJ2-7|TRBV6-1
CASQPGGSSYEQYF
TGTGCCAGCCAACCGGGGGGTTCCTCCTACGAGCAGTACTTC
>.|.|TRBJ1-2|TRBV6-1
CASSEEAGDGYTF
TGTGCCAGCAGTGAAGAAGCAGGGGACGGCTACACCTTC
>TRBD1|few|TRBJ1-2|TRBV7-8
CASSTGGSGYTF
TGTGCCAGCAGCACAGGGGGCAGTGGCTACACCTTC
>.|.|TRBJ2-3|TRBV4-1
CASSQDHRVPDTQYF
TGCGCCAGCAGCCAAGATCACCGGGTACCAGATACGCAGTATTTT
>TRBD2|.|TRBJ2-1|TRBV7-2
CASSLNLAVREQFF
TGTGCCAGCAGCTTAAACCTAGCGGTCAGAGAGCAGTTCTTC
>TRBD1|few|TRBJ1-4|TRBV19
CASRGGTGVEKLFF
TGTGCCAGTAGAGGGGGGACAGGGGTTGAAAAACTGTTTTTT
>.|once|TRBJ1-5|TRBV2
CASSGDRRNQPQHF
TGTGCCAGCAGTGGAGACAGAAGAAATCAGCCCCAGCATTTT
>.|.|TRBJ1-2|TRBV9
CASSVAFSGLGGYTF
TGTGCCAGCAGCGTAGCTTTTTCGGGTCTTGGTGGCTACACCTTC
>TRBD1|.|TRBJ1-1|TRBV9
CASSTGQGNTEAFF
TGTGCCAGCAGCACAGGACAGGGGAACACTGAAGCTTTCTTT
>.|once|TRBJ1-2|TRBV14
CASSHLIANYGYTF
TGTGCCAGCAGCCACCTCATAGCTAACTATGGCTACACCTTC
>.|few|TRBJ1-1|TRBV10-3
CAISESQGVYTEAFF
TGTGCCATCAGTGAGTCGCAGGGTGTTTACACTGAAGCTTTCTTT
>TRBD1|few|TRBJ2-7|TRBV2
CASSPDRTHEQYF
TGTGCCAGCAGTCCGGACAGGACGCACGAGCAGTACTTC
>.|.|TRBJ2-5|TRBV2
CASSGFRNQETQYF
TGTGCCAGCAGTGGTTTCAGAAATCAAGAGACCCAGTACTTC
>TRBD1|.|TRBJ2-7|TRBV2
CASSEKMQGASYEQYF
TGTGCCAGCAGTGAAAAAATGCAGGGGGCTTCCTACGAGCAGTACTTC
>.|.|TRBJ2-7|TRBV5-1
CASREDSLFYEQYF
TGCGCCAGCAGAGAGGACAGCCTCTTCTACGAGCAGTACTTC
>TRBD1|.|TRBJ2-2|TRBV6-1
CASTQRTGEFGELFF
TGTGCCAGCACCCAAAGGACAGGGGAGTTCGGGGAGCTGTTTTTT
>.|once|TRBJ1-5|TRBV6-1
CAIHSPGRLDQPQHF
TGTGCCATCCACAGCCCCGGCAGGCTGGATCAGCCCCAGCATTTT
>.|.|TRBJ1-2|TRBV13
CASSLGGGYGYTF
TGTGCCAGCAGCTTAGGAGGGGGCTATGGCTACACCTTC
>.|.|TRBJ2-7|TRBV11-2
CASSFQRYEQYF
TGTGCCAGCAGCTTCCAACGGTACGAGCAGTACTTC